These 15 T cell receptor beta chains were sequenced from one sample in a study of shared clonotypes between healthy human individuals. Clones were read by immunoSEQ multiplex PCR, and TCRdb kept only the in-frame ones, dropping some. Of 1 million to 1.2 million clones listed, 60% to 80% are singletons. Sequencing input: memory CD4+ T cells from PBMCs. The subset denotes: CD45RA-negative fraction. Source of these receptors: a man between 18 and 35 years old in good health. Some clones in this sample may be carry-over from other donors' samples.

As regards this clone: A much larger clone lies one base from this, so it may be a read error. Here the CDR3 omits its conserved ending phenylalanine or tryptophan, so a read error is the likely source. The rearrangement uses TRBV6-5 and TRBJ1-2; TRBD1 aligns across 8 bases. CDR1 and CDR2 from the germline V gene are MNHEY and SVGAGI. J lost 4 bases, V lost 6 bases, and 10 bases had no gene match. This CDR3 region has 15 residues. This chain's CDR3 is CASRPTGQGTYGYTL. The CDR3 DNA sequence: TGTGCCAGCAGGCCAACTGGACAGGGAACCTATGGCTACACCCTC.

This sequence joins TRBV18 and TRBJ2-3; D is possibly TRBD1 (6 bases). Germline V gene sequence: CDR1 KGHSH, CDR2 LQKENI. This CDR3 is built from 14 residues. With 2 bases removed from V and 4 bases from J, the gap between germline ends came to 10 bases. CDR3 loop: CASSPGGAPDTQYF. The CDR3, as DNA: TGTGCCAGCTCACCAGGGGGCGCCCCAGATACGCAGTATTTT.

The gene calls are TRBV28 and TRBJ2-7, with D possibly being TRBD1 or TRBD2 (5 bases each). The V gene's germline CDR1 is MDHEN and CDR2 SYDVKM. The CDR3 extends over 15 amino acids. Trimming pared 5 bases from V and 2 bases from J, leaving 16 bases between. DNA of the CDR3: TGTGCCAGCAGTCTGCCCGGGGCCGGCACCTACGAGCAGTACTTC. Translated, it gives CASSLPGAGTYEQYF.

The chain combines TRBV4-1 with TRBJ1-5; possible D gene TRBD1, 5 bases. V lost 0 bases, J lost 3 bases, and 12 bases lay in between. Germline CDR1 reads MGHRA; CDR2 reads YSYEKL. This CDR3 contains 16 residues. CDR3 sequence reads: CASSQDRAGHNQPQHF. CDR3 nucleotide sequence: TGCGCCAGCAGCCAAGACCGCGCAGGGCACAATCAGCCCCAGCATTTT.

In its sample, this clone was seen a few times. This may stem from a read error, because a much larger clone lies one nucleotide away. The sample contains more than one DNA sequence encoding this CDR3. The chain has TRBV2 and TRBJ1-1, with 7 bases fitting TRBD1. The CDR3 runs 13 residues. J lost 1 base, V lost 6 bases, and 2 bases had no gene match. Per germline, CDR1 SNHLY and CDR2 FYNNEI. As DNA, the CDR3 is TGTGCCAGCAGCCGACAGGGGAACACTGAAGCTTTCTTT. Amino acid sequence: CASSRQGNTEAFF.

A remark on this clone: Within the sample, other DNA sequences also encode this same CDR3. V is TRBV18 and J is TRBJ1-2, with D hard to call. Germline assignment: CDR1 KGHSH and CDR2 LQKENI. The V and J ends lost 3 bases and 1 base respectively, with 9 bases between them. This CDR3 has 14 residues. The CDR3 DNA reads as TGTGCCAGCTCACCCGGCAGGCGTAACTATGGCTACACCTTC. This codes for CASSPGRRNYGYTF.

V usage is TRBV28 and J usage is TRBJ2-4, with D tentatively TRBD2 (6 bases). Germline CDR1 reads MDHEN; CDR2 reads SYDVKM. V was shortened by 6 bases and J by 5 bases, with 11 bases between the two germline ends. The CDR3 is made up of 13 amino acids. The CDR3 spells CASSRLGENIQYF. The CDR3 DNA sequence: TGTGCCAGCAGCCGACTAGGGGAAAACATTCAGTACTTC.

The chain employs TRBV28 and TRBJ1-1; 8 positions match TRBD1. With V trimmed by 3 bases and J by 12 bases, 6 bases remained unmatched. The CDR3 extends over 12 amino acids. From germline, CDR1 is MDHEN and CDR2 SYDVKM. The CDR3: CASSFTGTGTFF. The DNA for the CDR3 is TGTGCCAGCAGTTTTACCGGGACAGGAACTTTCTTT.

In this sample, this clone turned up once. The chain is built from TRBV5-1 and TRBJ2-3; 7 positions agree with TRBD2. The CDR3 runs to 15 residues. The ends lost 4 bases at V and 6 bases at J; junction bases unmatched: 11. In germline, CDR1 is SGHRS, CDR2 YFSETQ. CDR3 nucleotide sequence: TGCGCCAGCAGCACCGGGGACTACGGGGGGGATACGCAGTATTTT. The encoded protein is CASSTGDYGGDTQYF.

Regarding this clone: At one end, the junction sequence differs from germline, possibly due to a read error. The rearrangement joins TRBV7-3 to TRBJ1-6; 9 nucleotides align to TRBD1. This CDR3 contains 14 residues. Germline CDR1 and CDR2: SGHTA and FQGTGA. DNA of the CDR3: TGTGTCAGCAGCGTGACAGGGGGTAATTCACCCCTCCACTTT. It translates to CVSSVTGGNSPLHF.

In nucleotides, the CDR3 is TGTGCCTGGAGGGTACAGGGGACAGCTAACTATGGCTACACCTTC. Its translation: CAWRVQGTANYGYTF. The V and J genes are TRBV30 and TRBJ1-2, with 7 bases that match TRBD1. CDR3 length: 15 amino acids. Trimming cost V 3 bases and J 0 bases; bases outside gene matches: 7. Germline assignment: CDR1 GTSNPN and CDR2 SVGIG (reference sequence).

The rearrangement uses TRBV5-1 and TRBJ1-2, with 7 bases lining up with TRBD1. From germline, CDR1 is SGHRS and CDR2 YFSETQ. This CDR3 is 12 amino acids long. The junction had 3 bases not matched to a gene; V was cut back by 3 bases and J by 7 bases. CDR3 loop: CASSSTGAGYTF. The CDR3 region has the DNA TGCGCCAGCAGCTCCACAGGGGCTGGCTACACCTTC.

The chain employs TRBV7-9 and TRBJ1-1; weak D call: TRBD1 (5 bases). The length of the CDR3 is 15 residues. Trimming removed 1 base from V and 4 bases from J, with 13 bases in between. Germline-derived CDR1 and CDR2 are SEHNR and FQNEAQ (reference sequence). The CDR3 DNA sequence: TGTGCCAGCAGCTTAGTGGAAGGGAGGGGCACTGAAGCTTTCTTT. Translating it yields CASSLVEGRGTEAFF.

The V call is TRBV28, the J call TRBJ1-2; D uncertain. The germline V and J ends were trimmed by 3 bases and 9 bases, with 17 bases remaining between them. CDR3 length: 14 residues. CDR1 and CDR2 from the germline V gene are MDHEN and SYDVKM. The CDR3: CASSFGRTARSYTF. CDR3 nucleotides: TGTGCCAGCAGTTTCGGTAGGACGGCCCGTAGCTACACCTTC.

The V and J genes are TRBV5-4 and TRBJ2-7; no reliable D call. The CDR3 loop spans 14 amino acids. The germline V gene has CDR1 SGHNT and CDR2 YYREEE (reference sequence). V was trimmed by 4 bases and J by 5 bases, leaving 16 bases between them. Here the CDR3 reads CASSLEGRKHEQYF. CDR3 sequence (DNA): TGTGCCAGCAGCCTAGAAGGTCGCAAACACGAGCAGTACTTC.